This section outlines one TCR beta chain sequence together with its context. Assay: immunoSEQ multiplex PCR; the TCRdb copy retains only in-frame clones and omits some. The profile shows roughly 230,000 clones, around 83% of them singletons. The data were taken from a study of blood T cell repertoires in COVID-19. Germline V gives CDR1 ENHRY, CDR2 SYGVKD. V shed 5 bases and J shed 1 base, with 14 bases lying between them. This CDR3 is built from 15 residues. Sequenced material: PBMCs or T cells enriched from blood (not recorded which). This receptor was obtained from a woman aged 45 to 65 who had been exposed to COVID-19. The V call is TRBV10-3, the J call TRBJ1-1; no definite D call. The CDR3 DNA sequence: TGTGCCATCAGTTCCCGGAGAGAGTCGAACACTGAAGCTTTCTTT. This codes for CAISSRRESNTEAFF.